The rows below give T cell receptor beta chains drawn from one sample of a study of T cell responses to AZD1222 COVID-19 vaccine. The table came from immunoSEQ multiplex PCR; TCRdb's copy has only in-frame clones and leaves some out. Of approximately 92,000 clones listed, 85% to 90% were seen once; the top ten hold more than 8.5%. The sample here was peripheral blood, taken on day 0 of AZD1222 vaccination. These receptors were taken from an adult in good health. Both conserved end residues are part of each CDR3. The order of the fields is clone size, V gene, D gene, J gene, CDR3 protein, CDR3 DNA. The D gene is left open where the match is weak. Clone size is stated in some rows and not others, as once, few, many or a class when expanded.

.	TRBV6-5	TRBD1	TRBJ2-3	CASNRDRVTDTQYF	TGTGCCAGCAACAGGGACAGGGTCACAGATACGCAGTATTTT
.	TRBV7-7	TRBD1	TRBJ1-2	CASSPLGQGDYGYTF	TGTGCTAGCAGCCCATTGGGACAGGGAGACTATGGCTACACCTTC
.	TRBV6-6	TRBD1	TRBJ1-6	CASLGDRVHSPLHF	TGTGCCAGCCTAGGGGACAGGGTACATTCACCCCTCCACTTT
.	TRBV30	.	TRBJ1-1	CAWRTQGGRAEAFF	TGTGCCTGGAGGACCCAGGGAGGTCGGGCTGAAGCTTTCTTT
.	TRBV5-1	TRBD2	TRBJ2-2	CASSLLASGGAGELFF	TGCGCCAGCAGCTTGCTGGCTAGCGGAGGTGCCGGGGAGCTGTTTTTT
once	TRBV27	TRBD1	TRBJ2-7	CASSLRDRGSYEQYF	TGTGCCAGCAGTTTACGGGACAGGGGGTCCTACGAGCAGTACTTC
.	TRBV15	TRBD1	TRBJ1-2	CATSRDQGARIGYGYTF	TGTGCCACCAGCAGAGATCAGGGGGCCAGAATTGGCTATGGCTACACCTTC
once	TRBV5-6	.	TRBJ2-7	CASSATGYYEQYF	TGTGCCAGCAGCGCGACAGGATACTACGAGCAGTACTTC
.	TRBV7-2	TRBD1	TRBJ2-7	CASSIQGTEQYF	TGTGCCAGCAGCATACAGGGGACCGAGCAGTACTTC
.	TRBV28	.	TRBJ2-7	CASRATRLYEQYF	TGTGCCAGCAGAGCGACACGTCTTTACGAGCAGTACTTC
.	TRBV27	.	TRBJ1-4	CASSHRGTGMFPSEKLFF	TGTGCCAGCAGCCACCGCGGAACAGGAATGTTTCCTAGCGAAAAACTGTTTTTT
.	TRBV19	.	TRBJ2-5	CASSGGGETQYF	TGTGCCAGTAGCGGAGGGGGGGAGACCCAGTACTTC
.	TRBV19	.	TRBJ1-2	CASSIVGVHYGYTF	TGTGCCAGTAGTATAGTGGGGGTTCACTATGGCTACACCTTC
once	TRBV3-1/TRBV3-2	.	TRBJ1-1	CASGGQSLATEAFF	TGTGCCAGCGGGGGACAATCGTTGGCGACTGAAGCTTTCTTT
.	TRBV11-2	.	TRBJ2-2	CASSLDRGGTGELFF	TGTGCCAGCAGCTTAGATCGGGGAGGCACCGGGGAGCTGTTTTTT
.	TRBV7-2	.	TRBJ2-7	CASSASYEQYF	TGTGCCAGCAGCGCTTCCTACGAGCAGTACTTC
.	TRBV18	.	TRBJ1-4	CASSGGLNEKLFF	TGTGCCAGCTCGGGGGGTCTTAATGAAAAACTGTTTTTT
.	TRBV5-1	.	TRBJ2-1	CASSARPTSNEQFF	TGCGCCAGCAGCGCTCGTCCTACGTCCAATGAGCAGTTCTTC
.	TRBV27	.	TRBJ1-4	CASSLSPSRGKLFF	TGTGCCAGCAGTTTATCTCCGTCTCGGGGAAAACTGTTTTTT
few	TRBV28	TRBD1	TRBJ1-2	CASSRDSGYTF	TGTGCCAGCAGTCGGGACAGCGGCTACACCTTC
few	TRBV2	TRBD1	TRBJ1-2	CASSWTGEGGYTF	TGTGCCAGCAGTTGGACAGGGGAGGGAGGCTACACCTTC
few	TRBV10-3	.	TRBJ2-2	CAIRWEDTGELFF	TGTGCCATCAGGTGGGAGGACACCGGGGAGCTGTTTTTT